The 18 T cell receptor beta chains presented below share a single source sample, sequenced in a study of cytomegalovirus exposure and HLA in healthy donors. It was with 60 Vbeta and 13 Jbeta primers that the PCR ran. Generated by immunoSEQ multiplex PCR, the TCRdb table keeps only in-frame clones and is missing some. The sample has more than 95,000 clones, roughly 80% seen once. The sample was PBMCs. Receptors were obtained from a man aged 25 to 40 in good health and CMV-seropositive.

This clone was detected once. The chain is built from TRBV28 and TRBJ2-6; D call uncertain. The CDR3 loop spans 15 amino acids. Germline V gene sequence: CDR1 MDHEN, CDR2 SYDVKM. The germline V and J ends were trimmed by 5 bases and 0 bases, with 8 bases remaining between them. CDR3 sequence (DNA): TGTGCCAGCAGTGACATTAGCTCTGGGGCCAACGTCCTGACTTTC. It is translated as CASSDISSGANVLTF.

This clone was observed a few times. The rearrangement joins TRBV4-3 to TRBJ2-1; 7 bases line up with TRBD1. Germline V lookup: CDR1 LGHNA, CDR2 YSLEER. J gave up 3 bases and V 1 base, and 6 bases lay outside the gene matches. The CDR3 consists of 16 residues. For the CDR3, the DNA is TGCGCCAGCAGCCAAGGATATCAGGGGGTCTACAATGAGCAGTTCTTC. Protein product: CASSQGYQGVYNEQFF.

The CDR3 nucleotides are TGTGCCAGCAGCTCCCCCAAGGGCAGGGGAACAGATACGCAGTATTTT. Its translation is CASSSPKGRGTDTQYF. The gene calls are TRBV7-9 and TRBJ2-3, with D maybe TRBD1 (6 bases). This CDR3 is built from 16 residues. Germline values: CDR1 SEHNR, CDR2 FQNEAQ (reference sequence). V was shortened by 4 bases and J by 3 bases, with 17 bases between the two germline ends.

The J gene is TRBJ2-2, the V gene TRBV7-2, with D possibly being TRBD1 (5 bases). Germline values: CDR1 SGHTA, CDR2 FQGNSA. Between the trimmed V and J ends, which lost 7 bases and 0 bases, there was a span of 12 bases. The CDR3 loop spans 15 amino acids. This chain's CDR3 is CASTIGQSNTGELFF. The DNA of the CDR3 is TGTGCCAGCACCATAGGACAATCGAACACCGGGGAGCTGTTTTTT. Full variable domain (missing parts from reference TRBV7-2 and TRBJ2-2): GAGVSQSPSNKVTEKGKDVELRCDPISGHTALYWYRQSLGQGLEFLIYFQGNSAPDKSGLPSDRFSAERTGGSVSTLTIQRTQQEDSAVYLCASTIGQSNTGELFFGEGSRLTVL.

V and J are TRBV7-2 and TRBJ2-1; D unresolved. V shed 5 bases and J shed 9 bases, with 8 bases lying between them. The germline V gene has CDR1 SGHTA and CDR2 FQGNSA. The CDR3 length is 11 residues. The CDR3 DNA follows: TGTGCCAGCAGCCCCCTGCGTGAGCAGTTCTTC. Its protein product is CASSPLREQFF. The full variable domain, rest sourced from reference TRBV7-2 and TRBJ2-1, is GAGVSQSPSNKVTEKGKDVELRCDPISGHTALYWYRQSLGQGLEFLIYFQGNSAPDKSGLPSDRFSAERTGGSVSTLTIQRTQQEDSAVYLCASSPLREQFFGPGTRLTVL.

The chain combines TRBV6-4 with TRBJ2-2, with TRBD2 matching 9 bases. Trimming removed 3 bases from V and 6 bases from J; junction bases left unmatched: 2. Germline V gene sequence: CDR1 MRHNA, CDR2 SNTAGT. The CDR3 length is 14 residues. CDR3 sequence (DNA): TGTGCCAGCAGTGAGATAGCGGGGGCCGGGGAGCTGTTTTTT. It specifies CASSEIAGAGELFF.

The chain couples TRBV9 to TRBJ2-3; D not resolved. Germline CDR1 and CDR2: SGDLS and YYNGEE. V gave up 0 bases and J gave up 6 bases, with 11 bases separating them. This CDR3 is 14 amino acids long. The CDR3 sequence: CASSVGLAADTQYF. Here the CDR3 DNA reads TGTGCCAGCAGCGTAGGACTGGCGGCTGATACGCAGTATTTT.

The gene calls are TRBV6-5 and TRBJ1-2; a possible D gene is TRBD1 (6 bases). CDR1 is MNHEY and CDR2 is SVGAGI in the germline V gene. This CDR3 contains 13 residues. The germline V and J ends were trimmed by 0 bases and 8 bases, with 10 bases remaining between them. For the CDR3, the DNA is TGTGCCAGCAGTTACTCTGGGGGCAGAGGCTACACCTTC. It yields the protein CASSYSGGRGYTF.

The CDR3, as DNA: TGCGCCAGCAGCTTGGGACTAGCGGACACCTACGAGCAGTACTTC. Its translation: CASSLGLADTYEQYF. The chain recombines TRBV5-1 with TRBJ2-7, with 9 bases that match TRBD2. The CDR3 runs to 15 residues. Germline V gene data show CDR1 as SGHRS and CDR2 as YFSETQ. V lost 0 bases to trimming and J lost 2 bases; unmatched junction nucleotides: 3.

The sample holds one count of this clone. The V call is TRBV28, the J call TRBJ2-3; the match to TRBD1 covers 7 bases. This CDR3 contains 15 residues. Germline loops: CDR1 MDHEN, CDR2 SYDVKM. J gave up 4 bases and V 7 bases, and 11 bases lay outside the gene matches. CDR3 region: CASKKTGNRADTQYF. The CDR3 DNA reads TGTGCCAGCAAAAAGACAGGGAACCGGGCAGATACGCAGTATTTT.

The CDR3, as DNA: TGTGCCACCAGCCCGGCAGGCGGCGGGGGCGGGACAGATACGCAGTATTTT. This translates into CATSPAGGGGGTDTQYF. The chain is built from TRBV15 and TRBJ2-3; possibly TRBD2 for D (7 bases). V lost 5 bases to trimming and J lost 3 bases, with 21 bases between them. This CDR3 is 17 amino acids long. Germline V gene data show CDR1 as LNHNV and CDR2 as YYDKDF (reference sequence).

V is TRBV19 and J is TRBJ1-5, with 9 nucleotides matching TRBD1. J gave up 5 bases and V 3 bases, and 8 bases lay outside the gene matches. CDR1 and CDR2 (germline): LNHDA, SQIVND (reference sequence). CDR3 length: 16 amino acids. The CDR3 spells CASSMRGQGGHQPQHF. DNA for the CDR3: TGTGCCAGTAGTATGAGGGGACAGGGAGGGCATCAGCCCCAGCATTTT.

In this sample, this clone turned up a few times. The chain links TRBV25-1 to TRBJ2-6; 7 bases map to TRBD2. The CDR3 has 17 amino acids. Looked up from germline, CDR1 is MGHDK and CDR2 is SYGVNS. Trimming removed 6 bases from V and 0 bases from J; junction bases left unmatched: 8. CDR3 residues: CASSPRDYSSGANVLTF. Here the CDR3 DNA reads TGTGCCAGCAGCCCCAGGGACTACAGCTCTGGGGCCAACGTCCTGACTTTC.

The chain combines TRBV7-2 with TRBJ2-7, with 8 bases fitting TRBD1. Trimming at V came to 5 bases and at J to 5 bases, leaving 14 bases not matched to a gene. The germline V gene encodes CDR1 SGHTA and CDR2 FQGNSA. The length of the CDR3 is 16 residues. As DNA, the CDR3 is TGTGCCAGCAGCCGTTCAGTTACGACAGGGGTCAACGAGCAGTACTTC. Its translation: CASSRSVTTGVNEQYF. Looking up the rest from reference TRBV7-2 and TRBJ2-7 gives the full variable domain: GAGVSQSPSNKVTEKGKDVELRCDPISGHTALYWYRQSLGQGLEFLIYFQGNSAPDKSGLPSDRFSAERTGGSVSTLTIQRTQQEDSAVYLCASSRSVTTGVNEQYFGPGTRLTVT.

This chain connects TRBV5-6 to TRBJ1-5; possibly TRBD1 for D (6 bases). CDR3 size: 14 residues. V gave up 1 base and J gave up 4 bases, with 9 bases separating them. Per germline, CDR1 SGHDT and CDR2 YYEEEE. This chain's CDR3 is CASSLTGTNQPQHF. In nucleotides, the CDR3 is TGTGCCAGCAGCTTGACAGGGACAAATCAGCCCCAGCATTTT.

The chain uses TRBV15 and TRBJ1-1; 8 bases align to TRBD1. This CDR3 comprises 15 residues. V shed 3 bases and J 1 base; nucleotides not matched to a gene: 4. The germline CDR1 and CDR2 sequences are LNHNV and YYDKDF (reference sequence). CDR3 in DNA: TGTGCCACCAGCAGGATGGGGACAGGGAACACTGAAGCTTTCTTT. This sequence encodes CATSRMGTGNTEAFF.

J is TRBJ1-3 and V is TRBV19; D unclear. Trimming took off 3 bases at V and 4 bases at J, with 10 bases between the two ends. CDR3 length: 14 amino acids. Germline values: CDR1 LNHDA, CDR2 SQIVND (reference sequence). Written as DNA, the CDR3 is TGTGCCAGTAGTATCCCCGGGGTCGGAAACACCATATATTTT. This encodes CASSIPGVGNTIYF.

The CDR3 loop is CASSAPPGSGANVLTF. CDR3 DNA: TGTGCCAGCAGCGCCCCGCCAGGATCCGGGGCCAACGTCCTGACTTTC. The chain joins TRBV5-6 to TRBJ2-6; D not resolved. Trimming left V 4 bases short and J 4 bases short, with 15 bases between. The CDR3 consists of 16 residues. Germline loops: CDR1 SGHDT, CDR2 YYEEEE.